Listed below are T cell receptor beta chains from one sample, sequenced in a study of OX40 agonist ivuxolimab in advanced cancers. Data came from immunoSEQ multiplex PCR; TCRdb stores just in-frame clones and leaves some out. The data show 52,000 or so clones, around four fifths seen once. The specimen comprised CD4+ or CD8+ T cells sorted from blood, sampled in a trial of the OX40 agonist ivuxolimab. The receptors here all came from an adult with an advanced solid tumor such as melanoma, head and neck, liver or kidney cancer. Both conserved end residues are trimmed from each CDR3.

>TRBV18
ASSPPTVDKQY
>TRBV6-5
ASSLQGGEQY
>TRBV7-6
ASSSRDTNEQF
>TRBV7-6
ASSPSSSGNTIY
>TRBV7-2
ASSLARGGWQPQH
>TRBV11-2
ASSPVNRGRGLTYEQY
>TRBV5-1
ASSLGEQF
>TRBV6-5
ASSPAGGPLYEQY
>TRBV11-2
ASSSSGQGRQY
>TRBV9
ASSDTWTSGGTDTQY
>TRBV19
ASSGGGAYEQY
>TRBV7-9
AIEEGPEAF
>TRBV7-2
ASSLVGAIYGYT
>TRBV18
ASSLGLVREQF
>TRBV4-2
ASSRFKPGRDANSPLH
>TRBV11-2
ASSPEGLGFYEQY
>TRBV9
ASSVEGQGGNEQF
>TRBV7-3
ASGRSGSDEQF